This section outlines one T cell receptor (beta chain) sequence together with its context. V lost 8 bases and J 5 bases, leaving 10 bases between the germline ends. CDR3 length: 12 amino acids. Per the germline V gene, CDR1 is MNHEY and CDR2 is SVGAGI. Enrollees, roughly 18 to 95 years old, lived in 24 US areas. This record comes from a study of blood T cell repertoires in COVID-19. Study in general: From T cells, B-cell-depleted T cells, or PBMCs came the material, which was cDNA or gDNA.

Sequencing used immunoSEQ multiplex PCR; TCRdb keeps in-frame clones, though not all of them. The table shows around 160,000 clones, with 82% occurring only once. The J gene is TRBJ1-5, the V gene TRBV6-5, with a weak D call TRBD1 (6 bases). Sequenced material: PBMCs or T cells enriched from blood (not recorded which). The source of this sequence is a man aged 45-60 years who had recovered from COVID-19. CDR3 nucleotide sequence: TGTGCCAGCGGGGGCAGGGATCAGCCCCAGCATTTT. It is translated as CASGGRDQPQHF.